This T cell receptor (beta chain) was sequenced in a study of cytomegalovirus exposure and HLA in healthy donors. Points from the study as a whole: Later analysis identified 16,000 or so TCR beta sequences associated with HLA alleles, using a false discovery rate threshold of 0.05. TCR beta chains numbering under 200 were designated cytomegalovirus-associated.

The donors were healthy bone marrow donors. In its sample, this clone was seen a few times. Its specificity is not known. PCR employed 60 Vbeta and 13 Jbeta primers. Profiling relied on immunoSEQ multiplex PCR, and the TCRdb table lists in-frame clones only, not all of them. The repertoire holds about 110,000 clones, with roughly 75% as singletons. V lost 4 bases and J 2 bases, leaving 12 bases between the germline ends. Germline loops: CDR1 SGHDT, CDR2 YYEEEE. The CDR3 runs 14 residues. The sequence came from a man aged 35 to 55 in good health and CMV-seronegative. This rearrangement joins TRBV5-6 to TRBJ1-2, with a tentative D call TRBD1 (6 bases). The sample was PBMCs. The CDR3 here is CASSVAGQNYGYTF. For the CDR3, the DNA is TGTGCCAGCAGCGTTGCAGGACAGAACTATGGCTACACCTTC.